Below, 21 T cell receptor beta chains from the same sample are listed, as sequenced in a study of T cell responses to AZD1222 COVID-19 vaccine. Repertoires were generated with immunoSEQ multiplex PCR, while TCRdb's copy carries only in-frame clones and drops some. This table has some 150,000 clones, approximately 88% appearing once. Sequencing used peripheral blood, obtained on day 0 of MenACWY control vaccination. These receptors were taken from an adult in good health.

The chain joins TRBV18 to TRBJ2-2; D unresolved. The CDR3 loop spans 14 amino acids. Germline-derived CDR1 and CDR2 are KGHSH and LQKENI. V lost 6 bases and J 4 bases, leaving 12 bases between the germline ends. CDR3 in amino acids: CASSGGPATGELFF. The CDR3 bases are TGTGCCAGCTCCGGCGGACCCGCCACCGGGGAGCTGTTTTTT. The full variable domain, with the rest looked up from reference TRBV18 and TRBJ2-2, is NAGVMQNPRHLVRRRGQEARLRCSPMKGHSHVYWYRQLPEEGLKFMVYLQKENIIDESGMPKERFSAEFPKEGPSILRIQQVVRGDSAAYFCASSGGPATGELFFGEGSRLTVL.

The chain uses TRBV28 and TRBJ2-7; 8 bases are shared with TRBD1. CDR3 size: 14 residues. Germline CDR1 and CDR2: MDHEN and SYDVKM. J lost 5 bases, V lost 2 bases, and 5 bases had no gene match. This CDR3 reads CASSLRQGAHEQYF. The CDR3 region has the DNA TGTGCCAGCAGTTTAAGGCAGGGGGCCCACGAGCAGTACTTC.

The gene calls are TRBV7-6 and TRBJ1-1; D unclear. V lost 1 base to trimming and J lost 0 bases, with 6 bases between them. Germline CDR1 reads SGHVS; CDR2 reads FNYEAQ. The CDR3 is 14 amino acids. CDR3 protein: CASSLVGMNTEAFF. CDR3 in DNA: TGTGCCAGCAGCTTAGTTGGGATGAACACTGAAGCTTTCTTT.

The chain recombines TRBV5-6 with TRBJ2-7, with D uncertain. V lost 4 bases and J 5 bases, leaving 7 bases between the germline ends. Germline CDR1 is SGHDT and CDR2 is YYEEEE. This CDR3 has 11 amino acids. The chain's CDR3 is CASSRVHEQYF. In DNA form, the CDR3 reads TGTGCCAGCAGCCGAGTCCACGAGCAGTACTTC.

V and J are TRBV6-5 and TRBJ2-7; D remains unclear. The CDR3 spans 15 residues. Germline CDR1 is MNHEY and CDR2 is SVGAGI. The germline V and J ends were trimmed by 7 bases and 2 bases, with 18 bases remaining between them. The CDR3 region has the DNA TGTGCCAGCACCAACTGGGGTAGGGTGCCCTACGAGCAGTACTTC. This translates into CASTNWGRVPYEQYF.

The V call is TRBV11-3, the J call TRBJ2-5, with 8 bases identical to TRBD2. Germline V gene lookup returns CDR1 SGHNT and CDR2 YENEEA. The V and J ends lost 2 bases and 6 bases, in that order; junction bases with no gene match: 5. The CDR3 loop spans 14 amino acids. This CDR3 reads CASSLTGGLQTQYF. The CDR3 DNA sequence: TGTGCCAGCAGCTTAACGGGAGGGCTGCAGACCCAGTACTTC.

This clone was detected only once. The rearrangement links TRBV28 to TRBJ1-3; D is uncertain. Germline V gives CDR1 MDHEN, CDR2 SYDVKM. The ends were cut back, 6 bases at V and 0 bases at J, with 9 bases in the middle. This CDR3 region has 14 residues. In DNA, the CDR3 is TGTGCCAGCAGGTCGGGGAGCTCTGGAAACACCATATATTTT. This gives the protein CASRSGSSGNTIYF.

The chain combines TRBV5-1 with TRBJ1-1; D may be TRBD1 (5 bases). The germline V gene encodes CDR1 SGHRS and CDR2 YFSETQ. The CDR3 totals 15 residues. Between the trimmed V and J ends, which lost 4 bases and 5 bases, there was a span of 18 bases. This chain's CDR3 is CASSPSGGGRTEAFF. The CDR3 DNA reads TGCGCCAGCAGCCCCTCTGGGGGGGGAAGGACTGAAGCTTTCTTT. The whole variable domain, filled in from reference TRBV5-1 and TRBJ1-1, reads KAGVTQTPRYLIKTRGQQVTLSCSPISGHRSVSWYQQTPGQGLQFLFEYFSETQRNKGNFPGRFSGRQFSNSRSEMNVSTLELGDSALYLCASSPSGGGRTEAFFGQGTRLTVV.

The chain joins TRBV7-8 to TRBJ1-1, with 7 bases matching TRBD1. Germline V CDR1 and CDR2: SGHVS, FQNEAQ. Trimming took 3 bases from V and 3 from J; bases not matched to a gene: 7. This CDR3 has 15 residues. CDR3 sequence reads: CASSFFGTEYTEAFF. The DNA of the CDR3 is TGTGCCAGCAGCTTCTTCGGGACAGAGTACACTGAAGCTTTCTTT.

This clone has more than one count but fewer than ten. The chain recombines TRBV7-3 with TRBJ1-1, with a weak D call TRBD1 (5 bases). The CDR3 sequence is 13 residues long. CDR1 is SGHTA and CDR2 is FQGTGA in the germline V gene. V lost 6 bases and J 5 bases, leaving 13 bases between the germline ends. The CDR3 nucleotides read TGTGCCAGCAGTCCCACAGGTCGGACTGAAGCTTTCTTT. This encodes CASSPTGRTEAFF.

This chain connects TRBV6-5 to TRBJ1-1; tentatively, D is TRBD1 (6 bases). Germline CDR1 and CDR2: MNHEY and SVGAGI. Trimming took 9 bases from V and 1 from J, leaving 9 bases between them. The CDR3 loop spans 12 amino acids. The CDR3: CASGQRNTEAFF. The CDR3 DNA sequence: TGTGCCAGTGGACAGAGGAACACTGAAGCTTTCTTT.

The chain links TRBV11-2 to TRBJ2-7, with TRBD2 matching over 7 bases. CDR1 and CDR2 from the germline V gene are SGHAT and FQNNGV. The V and J ends lost 0 bases and 2 bases, in that order; junction bases with no gene match: 7. The CDR3 is 16 residues long. This CDR3 reads CASSLEAQRGPYEQYF. In DNA, the CDR3 is TGTGCCAGCAGCTTAGAGGCCCAGCGGGGCCCCTACGAGCAGTACTTC.

As for this clone: The same CDR3 arises from other DNA sequences in this sample as well. The rearrangement uses TRBV30 and TRBJ2-3, with TRBD1 matching 10 bases. CDR1 and CDR2 (germline): GTSNPN, SVGIG (reference sequence). V shed 5 bases, J shed 3 bases, and the junction held 5 bases outside the gene matches. The CDR3 covers 14 residues. The CDR3 DNA reads TGTGCCTGGTCTCCGGGACAGGGGACAGATACGCAGTATTTT. Encoded protein: CAWSPGQGTDTQYF.

This clone was counted once. This chain connects TRBV4-1 to TRBJ2-1; tentatively, D is TRBD1 or TRBD2 (5 bases each). The CDR3 is 16 residues long. Germline V gene sequence: CDR1 MGHRA, CDR2 YSYEKL. Trimming left V 5 bases short and J 4 bases short, with 18 bases between. The CDR3 here is CASSDAPRDVYNEQFF. The CDR3 DNA reads TGCGCCAGCAGCGACGCCCCCCGGGACGTATACAATGAGCAGTTCTTC.

Notes on this clone: Its ends do not fully match the called genes, so a read error is possible. The chain joins TRBV7-7 to TRBJ1-3; tentatively, D is TRBD1 (6 bases). CDR1 is SSHAT, CDR2 FNYEAQ, per germline (reference sequence). The CDR3 has 15 amino acids. CDR3 nucleotides: TGTGCTAGCAGCCTATCACAGGGTACGGGAAACACCATATATTTT. Amino acid sequence: CASSLSQGTGNTIYF.

The chain is built from TRBV27 and TRBJ1-1, with a weak D call TRBD1 (6 bases). V lost 5 bases and J lost 4, with 14 bases in between. Germline values: CDR1 MNHEY, CDR2 SMNVEV (reference sequence). The length of the CDR3 is 14 residues. CDR3 sequence (DNA): TGTGCCAGCAGTCCCCGGGGGCTAGGCACTGAAGCTTTCTTT. Residues: CASSPRGLGTEAFF.

V and J are TRBV28 and TRBJ1-5; TRBD1 might be the D (6 bases). Germline-derived CDR1 and CDR2 are MDHEN and SYDVKM. The CDR3 is 16 amino acids. V was cut by 4 bases and J by 2 bases, with 15 bases left in between. The CDR3 region is CASSSPWGAGNQPQHF. The CDR3 DNA is TGTGCCAGCAGTTCCCCTTGGGGGGCTGGCAATCAGCCCCAGCATTTT.

This clone was recorded only once. The chain carries TRBV18 and TRBJ1-2, with 10 nucleotides matching TRBD1. The CDR3 is 15 residues long. V was clipped by 3 bases and J by 3 bases; unmatched bases: 4. Germline CDR1 and CDR2: KGHSH and LQKENI. CDR3 sequence: CASSPGQGFDYGYTF. Written as DNA, the CDR3 is TGTGCCAGCTCACCGGGACAGGGGTTCGACTATGGCTACACCTTC.

This clone was seen a few times. The CDR3 loop is CASRKTGGGTEAFF. Here the CDR3 DNA reads TGTGCCAGCAGGAAGACAGGGGGCGGCACTGAAGCTTTCTTT. The V gene is TRBV27, the J gene TRBJ1-1, with TRBD1 matching 10 bases. CDR1 MNHEY and CDR2 SMNVEV come from the germline V gene (reference sequence). V lost 6 bases and J lost 4; bases outside the gene matches: 5. The CDR3 runs to 14 residues.

The chain carries TRBV7-2 and TRBJ2-1; D is ambiguous. The CDR3 runs to 14 residues. The V gene's germline CDR1 is SGHTA and CDR2 FQGNSA. V was shortened by 5 bases and J by 1 base, with 9 bases between the two germline ends. CDR3 nucleotides: TGTGCCAGCAGCCCTGGACGGTCCTACAATGAGCAGTTCTTC. Translated, it gives CASSPGRSYNEQFF.

The DNA of the CDR3 is TGTGCCAGCAGCCCACAACGGTTGAACACTGAAGCTTTCTTT. Its translation is CASSPQRLNTEAFF. This rearrangement joins TRBV11-3 to TRBJ1-1, with unresolved D. This CDR3 has 14 amino acids. Germline V CDR1 and CDR2: SGHNT, YENEEA. V was pared by 5 bases and J by 0 bases, with 10 bases between.